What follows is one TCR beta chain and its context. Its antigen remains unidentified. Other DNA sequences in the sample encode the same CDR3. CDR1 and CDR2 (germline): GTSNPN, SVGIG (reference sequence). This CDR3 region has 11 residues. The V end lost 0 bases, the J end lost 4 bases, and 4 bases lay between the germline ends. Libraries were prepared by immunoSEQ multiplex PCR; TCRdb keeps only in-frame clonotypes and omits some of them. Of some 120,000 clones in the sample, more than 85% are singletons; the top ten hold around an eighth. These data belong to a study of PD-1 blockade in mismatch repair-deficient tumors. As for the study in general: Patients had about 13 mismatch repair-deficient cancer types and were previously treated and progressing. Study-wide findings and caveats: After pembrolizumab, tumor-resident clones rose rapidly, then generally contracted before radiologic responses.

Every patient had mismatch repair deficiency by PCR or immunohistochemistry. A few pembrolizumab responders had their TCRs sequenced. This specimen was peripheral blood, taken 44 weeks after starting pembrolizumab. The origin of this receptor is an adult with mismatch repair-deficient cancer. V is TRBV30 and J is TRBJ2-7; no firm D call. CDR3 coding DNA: TGTGCCTGGAGTGTTTCGTACGAGCAGTACTTC. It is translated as CAWSVSYEQYF.